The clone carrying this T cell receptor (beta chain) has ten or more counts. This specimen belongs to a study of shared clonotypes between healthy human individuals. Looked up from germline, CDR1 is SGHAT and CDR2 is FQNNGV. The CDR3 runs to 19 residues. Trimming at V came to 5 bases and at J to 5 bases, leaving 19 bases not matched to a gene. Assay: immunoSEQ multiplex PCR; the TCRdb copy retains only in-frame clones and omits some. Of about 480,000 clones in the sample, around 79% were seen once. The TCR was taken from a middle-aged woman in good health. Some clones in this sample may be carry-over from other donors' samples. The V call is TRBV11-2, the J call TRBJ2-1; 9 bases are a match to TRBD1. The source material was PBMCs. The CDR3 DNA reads TGTGCCAGCAGCGACGGACAGGGGTATCACAGAGTCGGGGACAATGAGCAGTTCTTC. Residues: CASSDGQGYHRVGDNEQFF.